This T cell receptor beta chain was sequenced during a study of identical twins. This clonotype was counted only a few times. Its antigen is still unknown. Findings and limits, study-wide: Diverse VJ usage suggested most zero-insertion clonotypes were not invariant T cells.

J was trimmed by 4 bases and V by 6 bases; bases with no gene match: 6. This CDR3 has 16 amino acids. TCRdb analysed the 5' RACE reads with MiXCR anew, one entry per CDR3 protein. The sample has some 710,000 distinct CDR3 sequences; approximately 6.1% are singletons. V is TRBV12-3 or TRBV12-4 and J is TRBJ2-2, with 12 bases identical to TRBD2. The receptor was derived from a young man in good health. Source material: naive T cells sorted from blood. CDR3 amino acids: CASSRLAGAVTGELFF. The CDR3 nucleotides read TGTGCCAGCAGCCGACTAGCGGGAGCGGTCACCGGGGAGCTGTTTTTT.